The sequence of this T cell receptor (beta chain) was determined in a study of regulatory T cells in long-lasting Graves disease. The V and J ends lost 5 bases and 7 bases, in that order; junction bases with no gene match: 7. The CDR3 extends over 13 amino acids. Germline CDR1 and CDR2: SGHVT and SQSDAQ. Arm-PCR of CDR3 regions with iRepertoire HTBI primers generated TCR beta libraries. TCRdb reprocessed the multiplex PCR reads with MiXCR, giving one entry per CDR3 protein. The sample lists roughly 500,000 distinct CDR3 sequences, about 20% seen once, with roughly 13% in the top ten. Time point meaning: persistent/refractory GD, antithyroid drugs over 5 years with positive TRAb. RNA extracted from PBMCs served as the sequencing template. The sample holds a few counts of this clonotype.

Sequencing was performed on peripheral blood mononuclear cells (PBMCs), taken when the disease was refractory, from a patient treated with antithyroid drugs. This chain connects TRBV7-4 to TRBJ1-2; 7 nucleotides match TRBD1. The TCR comes from a female donor with Graves disease. CDR3 region: CASSIQGSAGYTF. The CDR3 DNA sequence: TGTGCCAGCAGCATACAGGGGAGTGCTGGCTACACCTTC.